Sequencing of this T cell receptor (beta chain) was carried out in a study of OX40 agonist ivuxolimab in advanced cancers. The CDR3 spans 13 residues. CDR1 is KGHSH and CDR2 is LQKENI in the germline V gene. The V end lost 6 bases, the J end lost 4 bases, and 11 bases lay between the germline ends. As concerns this clone: The target antigen is unknown.

Clones were read by immunoSEQ multiplex PCR, and TCRdb kept only the in-frame ones, dropping some. The data contain about 20,000 clones, roughly nine tenths of them singletons. The study, taken as a whole, reports: Compared with others, partial responders at 0.1-3.0 mg/kg displayed clonal expansion among the lowest.

The specimen was CD4+ or CD8+ T cells sorted from blood, collected in a trial of the OX40 agonist ivuxolimab. The receptor was derived from an adult with an advanced solid tumor such as melanoma, head and neck, liver or kidney cancer. The V call is TRBV18, the J call TRBJ2-3; D tentatively reads TRBD1 or TRBD2 (5 bases each). The DNA of the CDR3 is TGTGCCAGCTCGTGGGGGTCCCCAGATACGCAGTATTTT. Its protein is CASSWGSPDTQYF.